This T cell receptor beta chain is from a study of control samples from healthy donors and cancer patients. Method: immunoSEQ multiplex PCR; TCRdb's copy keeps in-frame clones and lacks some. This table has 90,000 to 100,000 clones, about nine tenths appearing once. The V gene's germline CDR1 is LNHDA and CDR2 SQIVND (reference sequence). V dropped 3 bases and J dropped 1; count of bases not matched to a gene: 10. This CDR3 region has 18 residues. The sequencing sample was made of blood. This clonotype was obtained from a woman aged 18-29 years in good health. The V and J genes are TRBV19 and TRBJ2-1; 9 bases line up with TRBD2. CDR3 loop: CASSMAGGLALSYNEQFF. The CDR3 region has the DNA TGTGCCAGTAGTATGGCCGGGGGACTAGCTTTGTCCTACAATGAGCAGTTCTTC.